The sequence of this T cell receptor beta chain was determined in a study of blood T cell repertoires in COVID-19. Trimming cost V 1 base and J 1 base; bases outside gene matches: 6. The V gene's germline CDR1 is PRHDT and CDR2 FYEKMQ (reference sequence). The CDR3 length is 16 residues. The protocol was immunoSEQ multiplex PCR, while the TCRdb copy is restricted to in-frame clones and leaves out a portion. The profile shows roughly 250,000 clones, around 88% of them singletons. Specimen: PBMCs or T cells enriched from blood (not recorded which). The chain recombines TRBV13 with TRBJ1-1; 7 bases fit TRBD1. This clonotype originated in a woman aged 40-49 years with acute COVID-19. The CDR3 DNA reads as TGTGCCAGCAGCTTAGCCTGGACAGGAAAGAACACTGAAGCTTTCTTT. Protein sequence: CASSLAWTGKNTEAFF. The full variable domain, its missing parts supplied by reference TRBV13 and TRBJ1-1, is AAGVIQSPRHLIKEKRETATLKCYPIPRHDTVYWYQQGPGQDPQFLISFYEKMQSDKGSIPDRFSAQQFSDYHSELNMSSLELGDSALYFCASSLAWTGKNTEAFFGQGTRLTVV.